This is a list of T cell receptor beta chains from one sample in a study of a mutant IDH1 vaccine in newly diagnosed glioma. Their antigens remain unidentified. The assay was immunoSEQ multiplex PCR, and TCRdb's table has in-frame clones only and misses some. Of approximately 100,000 clones in the sample, roughly 86% were seen once. The specimen comprised PBMCs, sampled from a glioma patient whose treatment included an IDH1 peptide vaccine. These receptors all stem from a woman aged 50 to 60 with glioma. Each CDR3 is given with its conserved first and last residue. Fields, in order: D gene, J gene, clone size, V gene, CDR3 DNA, CDR3 protein. The D gene is left open where the match is weak. For some rows the clone size is stated as once, few or many, or as a class when expanded; others skip it.

D: TRBD1; J: TRBJ1-2; size: -; V: TRBV19; DNA: TGTGCCAGTAGACCGGCCGGACAGGGAAACTATGGCTACACCTTC; CDR3: CASRPAGQGNYGYTF
D: -; J: TRBJ1-2; size: once; V: TRBV27; DNA: TGTGCCAGCAGTTTATTAAGTACGGGAGCAGGGCTTCGCTACACCTTC; CDR3: CASSLLSTGAGLRYTF
D: TRBD1; J: TRBJ2-2; size: -; V: TRBV5-1; DNA: TGCGCCAGCAGCTCCGGACAGGGGGAGATCGGGGAGCTGTTTTTT; CDR3: CASSSGQGEIGELFF
D: -; J: TRBJ2-2; size: -; V: TRBV11-2; DNA: TGTGCCAGCAGCTTAGTTCCGGGTGGGGAGCTGTTTTTT; CDR3: CASSLVPGGELFF
D: -; J: TRBJ2-2; size: -; V: TRBV5-6; DNA: TGTGCCAGCTCCGTGGCCGGGGAGCTGTTTTTT; CDR3: CASSVAGELFF
D: -; J: TRBJ1-5; size: few; V: TRBV4-1; DNA: TGCGCCAGCAGCCAATCCCGGGACAATGGTCAGCCCCAGCATTTT; CDR3: CASSQSRDNGQPQHF
D: TRBD1; J: TRBJ1-5; size: -; V: TRBV18; DNA: TGTGCCAGCTCTCAGGGGGCTGGTCAGCCCCAGCATTTT; CDR3: CASSQGAGQPQHF
D: -; J: TRBJ1-2; size: -; V: TRBV28; DNA: TGTGCCAGCAGTTTAAATAAGGGAGGCTACACCTTC; CDR3: CASSLNKGGYTF
D: TRBD1; J: TRBJ2-3; size: -; V: TRBV19; DNA: TGTGCCAGTAGTGTATTTGGACAGGGGACAGATACGCAGTATTTT; CDR3: CASSVFGQGTDTQYF
D: -; J: TRBJ2-7; size: -; V: TRBV7-8; DNA: TGTGCCAGCAGCTTAGAAGGGGGGGCGTTATACGAGCAGTACTTC; CDR3: CASSLEGGALYEQYF
D: -; J: TRBJ1-6; size: -; V: TRBV19; DNA: TGTGCCAGTAGTGCCAAGATGACAAGTTATAATTCACCCCTCCACTTT; CDR3: CASSAKMTSYNSPLHF
D: -; J: TRBJ2-3; size: -; V: TRBV15; DNA: TGTGCCACCAGTCAGAGTACAGATACGCAGTATTTT; CDR3: CATSQSTDTQYF
D: -; J: TRBJ1-1; size: -; V: TRBV7-9; DNA: TGTGCCAGCAGCCGCAGGAACACTGAAGCTTTCTTT; CDR3: CASSRRNTEAFF
D: -; J: TRBJ1-6; size: -; V: TRBV6-6; DNA: TGTGCCAGCACCCACTCCGCCCGGCGGGGATCACCCCTCCACTTT; CDR3: CASTHSARRGSPLHF
D: -; J: TRBJ2-7; size: -; V: TRBV2; DNA: TGTGCCAGCAGTGACGGCAGATCCTACGAGCAGTACTTC; CDR3: CASSDGRSYEQYF
D: -; J: TRBJ1-5; size: -; V: TRBV28; DNA: TGTGCCAGCAGCCCCCCCGATATTATTAGCAATCAGCCCCAGCATTTT; CDR3: CASSPPDIISNQPQHF
D: -; J: TRBJ1-1; size: -; V: TRBV28; DNA: TGTGCCAGCACTAACCGGGCAGAGACTGAAGCTTTCTTT; CDR3: CASTNRAETEAFF
D: -; J: TRBJ1-2; size: once; V: TRBV14; DNA: TGTGCCAGCAGCCAACAACAGGGTGGCCCATTCTATGGCTACACCTTC; CDR3: CASSQQQGGPFYGYTF
D: -; J: TRBJ1-1; size: -; V: TRBV30; DNA: TGTGCCTGGAGCGGGGGCGCGTTAAACACTGAAGCTTTCTTT; CDR3: CAWSGGALNTEAFF
D: -; J: TRBJ2-1; size: few; V: TRBV6-5; DNA: TGTGCCAGCAGCTTAACAGGGAGCTCCTACAATGAGCAGTTCTTC; CDR3: CASSLTGSSYNEQFF
D: -; J: TRBJ2-7; size: -; V: TRBV6-6; DNA: TGTGCCAGCACCCCCCCCGGGGTCGGGCGGTACGAGCAGTACTTC; CDR3: CASTPPGVGRYEQYF
D: -; J: TRBJ2-5; size: -; V: TRBV19; DNA: TGTGCCAGTAGTATAGATCGAGCATATAGCCCGGAGACCCAGTACTTC; CDR3: CASSIDRAYSPETQYF
D: -; J: TRBJ1-5; size: -; V: TRBV6-5; DNA: TGTGCCAGCAGTACGCGCGAGGGCAATCAGCCCCAGCATTTT; CDR3: CASSTREGNQPQHF
D: TRBD2; J: TRBJ2-1; size: once; V: TRBV7-3; DNA: TGTGCCAGCAGCCGGGACTACCGCAATGAGCAGTTCTTC; CDR3: CASSRDYRNEQFF
D: -; J: TRBJ2-1; size: -; V: TRBV4-1; DNA: TGCGCCAGCAGCCAAGATCTGGCGTTCACGGGGAATGAGCAGTTCTTC; CDR3: CASSQDLAFTGNEQFF
D: TRBD1; J: TRBJ2-5; size: -; V: TRBV7-7; DNA: TGTGCTAGCAGCTTAGGACAGGGGAGACAAGAGACCCAGTACTTC; CDR3: CASSLGQGRQETQYF
D: -; J: TRBJ1-4; size: -; V: TRBV28; DNA: TGTGCCAGCACCGTTCTTCAGGGAACTCGTGAAAAACTGTTTTTT; CDR3: CASTVLQGTREKLFF
D: TRBD2; J: TRBJ2-3; size: -; V: TRBV28; DNA: TGTGCCAGCAGCCGACTAGCGGGAATGGCAGATACGCAGTATTTT; CDR3: CASSRLAGMADTQYF
D: -; J: TRBJ1-5; size: -; V: TRBV6-6; DNA: TGTGCCACCGATTGGGCCATCCCATCGACTCAGCCCCAGCATTTT; CDR3: CATDWAIPSTQPQHF
D: -; J: TRBJ1-1; size: few; V: TRBV2; DNA: TGTGCCAGCACCAAAAAGTTTGGGGGTGAAGCTTTCTTT; CDR3: CASTKKFGGEAFF
D: -; J: TRBJ1-3; size: -; V: TRBV6-1; DNA: TGTGCCAGCACAGTAGGGAACGGAAACACCATATATTTT; CDR3: CASTVGNGNTIYF
D: TRBD2; J: TRBJ2-1; size: once; V: TRBV28; DNA: TGTGCCAGCAGAGGAAGGACTAGCGTGCACAATGAGCAGTTCTTC; CDR3: CASRGRTSVHNEQFF
D: -; J: TRBJ1-1; size: -; V: TRBV6-5; DNA: TGTGCCAGCAGTTACTCCAGGGCGGGGACTGAAGCTTTCTTT; CDR3: CASSYSRAGTEAFF